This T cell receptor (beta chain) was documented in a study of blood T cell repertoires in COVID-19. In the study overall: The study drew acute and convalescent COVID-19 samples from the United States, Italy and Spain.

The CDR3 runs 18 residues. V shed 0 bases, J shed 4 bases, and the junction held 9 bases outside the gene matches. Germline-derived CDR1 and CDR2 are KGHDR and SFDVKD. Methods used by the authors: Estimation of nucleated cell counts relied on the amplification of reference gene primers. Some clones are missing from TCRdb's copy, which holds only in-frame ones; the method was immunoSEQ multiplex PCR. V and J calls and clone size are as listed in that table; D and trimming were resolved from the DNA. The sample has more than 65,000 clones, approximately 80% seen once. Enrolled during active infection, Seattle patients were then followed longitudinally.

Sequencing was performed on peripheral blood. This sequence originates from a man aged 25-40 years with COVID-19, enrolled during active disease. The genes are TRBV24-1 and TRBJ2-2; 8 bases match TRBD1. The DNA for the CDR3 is TGTGCCACCAGTGATTTGTCTGTGCATCAGGGGGCCACCGGGGAGCTGTTTTTT. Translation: CATSDLSVHQGATGELFF.